This TCR beta chain stems from a study of T cell changes during pregnancy in multiple sclerosis (dated 2019 in TCRdb). Notes on the research overall: The study looked at changes in the T cell repertoire across pregnancy in women with multiple sclerosis.

Regarding this clone: Its antigen specificity is not known. No qualities accompany the bases; no much larger clone lies one base away.

The method was the immunoSEQ multiplex PCR assay. Drawn from immuneACCESS, this table holds only the in-frame rearrangements with V and J called that TCRdb kept. Clones are partly lost; checked studies trace under half to an unresolved V gene and leave the rest unexplained. The sample contains 25,000 to 30,000 clones, around 94% of them found a single time. The biggest ten clones account for 0.6% to 0.9% of the sample. The receptor was derived from a female donor with multiple sclerosis, enrolled in a pregnancy study. The sequencing here drew on CD4+ T cells from peripheral blood mononuclear cells, taken in the first trimester of pregnancy.

The CDR3 is CASSLETGGGETQYF. The DNA is TGTGCCAGCAGCTTGGAGACGGGGGGAGGTGAGACCCAGTACTTC. The sequence is built from TRBV5-4 and TRBJ2-5; TRBD2 lines up with 7 middle nucleotides. The germline V end is reduced by 0 bases and the J end by 5 bases; junction bases left unmatched: 7. The CDR3 numbers 15 residues from cysteine through phenylalanine. Only the CDR3 region is kept as DNA, spanning 45 bases read in frame from base 1. As encoded in the germline V gene (reference sequence), CDR1 is SGHNT while CDR2 is YYREEE.